This T cell receptor (beta chain) was observed in a study of shared clonotypes between healthy human individuals (dated by TCRdb to the early 2020s). In terms of the full investigation: The cohort included a few men and two women between 18 and 49 years of age. For each donor, CD4 naive and CD4 memory were each run on three plates, CD8 naive on two plates, and CD8 memory on one plate. To increase sequencing depth and limit assay-specific biases, TCR repertoire library preparation and sequencing were carried out by different laboratories using diverse techniques. Leukapheresis yielded between about 0.9 and 8.9 billion PBMCs per donor. Blood TCR repertoires of a handful of healthy adults were deeply sequenced to estimate repertoire size and the extent of clonotype sharing between individuals.

Using the deep immunoSEQ assay, multiplex PCR amplified TCR CDR3 regions from genomic DNA. Extracted genomic DNA from each cell subset was spread evenly across all wells of several immunoSEQ 96-well plates, with each plate serving as a replicate. For sorted subsets, 150 to 250 ng of genomic DNA, equivalent to some 30,000 T cell genomes, went into each replicate PCR. The purified libraries were quantified using a Qubit 3.0 fluorometer, sized with a Bioanalyzer 2100, and then quantified again using the KAPA Library Quantification kit. Each immunoSEQ 96-well plate was sequenced on its own single-read 150-cycle Illumina NextSeq 550 flow cell. Per the original workflow: Because only junctional sequences without quality scores were contained in the immunoSEQ output, filtering matching that applied to full-length reads could not be performed. To assign V/J genes and CDR3, sequences were annotated using PyIR, a Python wrapper for IgBLAST v1.9, with IMGT germline references. Reads were removed for weak V/J assignments (E-value above 1e-6), missing CDR3, stop codons, out-of-frame junctions, or ambiguous translated residues. V3J clonotypes were defined by identical inferred V gene, J gene, and CDR3 amino acid sequence. The percentage overlap between two repertoires was calculated by dividing the number of shared unique clonotypes by the size of the smaller repertoire. Richness of each repertoire was evaluated using RTK rarefaction, the Chao1 estimator, and Recon v2.1 estimates of unobserved clonotypes. Generation probabilities were computed with OLGA for all TCRbeta clonotypes obtained by the gDNA method from four donors. This immuneACCESS table, as held by TCRdb, lists in-frame sequences with V and J called but not all clones. Of the missing ones, under half trace to an unresolved V gene in checked studies; the others have no known cause. D and trimming come from the DNA, and the V and J calls and clone size come from that table. The sample table contains about 1.1 million clones; only one count was recorded for approximately 80% of them. Roughly 0.65% of the sample is in the top ten clones.

On this clone: No cognate antigen has been identified for it. Base qualities are not at hand, and no much larger clone is one base apart.

Results and caveats for the whole study, not just this receptor: Rarefaction of sorted-subset datasets indicated incomplete sequencing despite the large sequencing depth. When several donors were compared, the shared fraction of clonotypes was about 5.2% for naive CD4, around 3.6% for naive CD8, more than 2% for memory CD4, and less than 0.5% for memory CD8. Sampling was limited to blood, and TCR repertoires in tissue likely differ from TCR repertoires in blood. Compared with non-shared clonotypes, clonotypes shared by all four sorted-subset donors had higher generation probabilities. Pairwise subsampling indicated that sequencing depth was expected to affect the degree of clonotype sharing among donors. The genetic and exposure-history diversity represented was limited by the small number of donors. Naive subsets generally had larger estimated clonotype richness than memory subsets.

The donors were healthy, HIV-negative adults who had no recently reported acute infections or vaccinations. Every donor was a Caucasian adult living in Nashville, Tennessee, USA. CD4+ T cells were enriched by magnetic negative selection, after which naive cells were positively selected on CD45RA and the negative fraction was taken as the memory subset. Blood was obtained by leukapheresis, after which PBMCs were separated by Ficoll-Histopaque density gradient centrifugation and cryopreserved in liquid nitrogen vapor phase. Analytical flow cytometry was used to check the purity and quantity of each magnetically sorted T cell population. Genomic DNA was isolated from every sorted fraction and measured by UV absorbance on a Nanodrop 2000c. The sequence came from a man younger than 30 in good health. Some clones in this sample may be carry-over from other donors' samples. The specimen sequenced was memory CD4+ T cells from PBMCs. Reading the label with the study, this specimen's cell subset or site is: CD45RA-negative fraction.

The base sequence is TGTGCCAGCAGCCTCGGACTAGCGGGAAGCACAGATACGCAGTATTTT. Translated, it gives CASSLGLAGSTDTQYF. Rearrangement joined TRBV14 to TRBJ2-3, with 12 bases matching TRBD2. Trimming takes 4 bases off V and 0 bases off J; junction bases not matched to a gene: 2. The germline V gene supplies CDR1 SGHDN and CDR2 FVKESK. Counted from cysteine to phenylalanine, this CDR3 has 16 amino acids. Just CDR3 DNA is preserved here, 48 bases in frame from base 1.